This T cell receptor beta chain was obtained from a study of low-dose radiotherapy and immunotherapy resistance in tumors. Looking at the study overall: Members of Cohort 1 were treated with 0.5 Gy per fraction every 2 weeks. The prescribed total PTV dose was 6.5 Gy. Administration of intravenous cyclophosphamide at 200 mg/m2 took place every two weeks, one day before radiation and immunotherapy. Each fraction given to Cohort 2 every two weeks delivered 1 Gy, and the total reached 13 Gy over 26 weeks.

This clonotype was seen more than once but under ten times. This CDR3 spans 15 amino acids. V was clipped by 5 bases and J by 0 bases, with 13 bases between them. Time point meaning: after trial treatment. Treatment: LDRT plus nivolumab, ipilimumab, low-dose cyclophosphamide and aspirin (RACIN trial). First-strand cDNA used TRAV- and TRBV-specific primers, covering alpha and beta chains. Over approximately 20 PCR cycles, TCRs were amplified from a constant-region primer and V-primer adapter. TCRdb reprocessed the reads via MiXCR and lists one record per CDR3 protein. The sample contains about 30,000 distinct CDR3 sequences, approximately 54% of which appear only once.

This TCR was sampled from a male donor with gallbladder cancer. The chain has TRBV12-3 or TRBV12-4 and TRBJ1-2; D is undetermined. The sample here was PBMCs, taken after low-dose radiotherapy plus immunotherapy. CDR3 bases: TGTGCCAGCAGTCCCCGGACCTTCCCTAACTATGGCTACACCTTC. This sequence encodes CASSPRTFPNYGYTF.